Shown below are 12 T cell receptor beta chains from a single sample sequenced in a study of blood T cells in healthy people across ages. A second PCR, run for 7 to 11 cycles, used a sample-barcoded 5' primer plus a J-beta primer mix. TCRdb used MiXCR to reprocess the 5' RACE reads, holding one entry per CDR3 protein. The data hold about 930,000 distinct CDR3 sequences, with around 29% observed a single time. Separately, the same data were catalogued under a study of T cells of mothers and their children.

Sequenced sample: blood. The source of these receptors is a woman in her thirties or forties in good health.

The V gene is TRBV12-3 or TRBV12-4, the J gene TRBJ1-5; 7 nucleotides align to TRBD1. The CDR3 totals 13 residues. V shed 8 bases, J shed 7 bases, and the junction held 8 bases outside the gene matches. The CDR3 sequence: CASHDRVSQPQHF. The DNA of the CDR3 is TGTGCCAGCCACGACAGGGTTTCCCAGCCCCAGCATTTT.

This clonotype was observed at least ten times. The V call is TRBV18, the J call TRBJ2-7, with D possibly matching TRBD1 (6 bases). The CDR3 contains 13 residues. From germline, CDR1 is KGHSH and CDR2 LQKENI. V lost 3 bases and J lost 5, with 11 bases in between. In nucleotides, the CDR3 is TGTGCCAGCTCACCCAACAGGGACAACGAGCAGTACTTC. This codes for CASSPNRDNEQYF.

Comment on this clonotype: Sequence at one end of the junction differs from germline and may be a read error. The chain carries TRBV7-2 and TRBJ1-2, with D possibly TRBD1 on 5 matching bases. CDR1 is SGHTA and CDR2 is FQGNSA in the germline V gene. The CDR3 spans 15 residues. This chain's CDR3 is CAGSLDTGSLLGYTF. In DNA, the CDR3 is TGTGCCGGCAGCTTAGATACAGGATCCCTATTGGGCTACACCTTC.

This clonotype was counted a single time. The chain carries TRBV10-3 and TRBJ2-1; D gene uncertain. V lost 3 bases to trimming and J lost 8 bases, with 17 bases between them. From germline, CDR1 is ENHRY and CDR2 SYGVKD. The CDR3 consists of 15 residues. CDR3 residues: CAISEPGRWDDEQFF. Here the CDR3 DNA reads TGTGCCATCAGTGAACCCGGCAGGTGGGATGATGAGCAGTTCTTC.

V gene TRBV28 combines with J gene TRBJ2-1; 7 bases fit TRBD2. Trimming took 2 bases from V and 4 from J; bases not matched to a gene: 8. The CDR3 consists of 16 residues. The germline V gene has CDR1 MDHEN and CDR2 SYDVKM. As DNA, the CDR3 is TGTGCCAGCAGTTTACAGGGCGGGGGTCTTTACAATGAGCAGTTCTTC. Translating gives CASSLQGGGLYNEQFF.

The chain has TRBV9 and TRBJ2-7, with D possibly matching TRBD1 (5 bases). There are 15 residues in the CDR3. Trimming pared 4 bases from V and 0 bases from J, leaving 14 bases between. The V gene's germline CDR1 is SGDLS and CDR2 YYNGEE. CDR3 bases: TGTGCCAGCAGCCCGGACCCGACAGACTCCTACGAGCAGTACTTC. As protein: CASSPDPTDSYEQYF.

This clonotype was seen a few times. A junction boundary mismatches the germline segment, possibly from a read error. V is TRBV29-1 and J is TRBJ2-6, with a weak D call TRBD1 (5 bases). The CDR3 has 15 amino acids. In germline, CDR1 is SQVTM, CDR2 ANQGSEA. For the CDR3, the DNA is TGCAGCGTTGAAGACAGGAGCACTGGGGCCAACGTCCCGACTTTC. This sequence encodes CSVEDRSTGANVPTF.

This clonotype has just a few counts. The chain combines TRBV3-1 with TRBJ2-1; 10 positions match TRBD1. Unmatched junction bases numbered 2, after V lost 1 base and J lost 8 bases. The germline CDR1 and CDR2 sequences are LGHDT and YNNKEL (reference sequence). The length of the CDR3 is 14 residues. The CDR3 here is CASSQGQGAYEQFF. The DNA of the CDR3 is TGTGCCAGCAGCCAAGGACAGGGGGCCTATGAGCAGTTCTTC.

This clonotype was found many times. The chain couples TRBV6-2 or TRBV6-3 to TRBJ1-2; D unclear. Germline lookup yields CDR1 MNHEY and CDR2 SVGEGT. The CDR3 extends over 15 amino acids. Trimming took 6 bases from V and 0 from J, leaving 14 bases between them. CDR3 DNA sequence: TGTGCCAGCAGACTTGACCGCCATGCTAACTATGGCTACACCTTC. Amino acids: CASRLDRHANYGYTF.

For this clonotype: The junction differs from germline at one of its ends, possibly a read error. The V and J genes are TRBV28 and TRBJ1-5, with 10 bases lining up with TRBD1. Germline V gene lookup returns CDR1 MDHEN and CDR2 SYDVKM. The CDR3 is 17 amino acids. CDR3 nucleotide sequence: TGTGCCAGCAGTTTATATGGGGGGGGACAGGGGCATCAGCCTCAGCATTTT. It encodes CASSLYGGGQGHQPQHF.

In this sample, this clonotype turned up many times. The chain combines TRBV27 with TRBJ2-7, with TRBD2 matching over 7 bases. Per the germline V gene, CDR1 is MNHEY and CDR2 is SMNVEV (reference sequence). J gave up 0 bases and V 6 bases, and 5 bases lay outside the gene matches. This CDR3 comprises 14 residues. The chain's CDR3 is CASRGGVTSYEQYF. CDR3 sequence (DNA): TGTGCCAGCAGGGGGGGGGTAACCTCCTACGAGCAGTACTTC.

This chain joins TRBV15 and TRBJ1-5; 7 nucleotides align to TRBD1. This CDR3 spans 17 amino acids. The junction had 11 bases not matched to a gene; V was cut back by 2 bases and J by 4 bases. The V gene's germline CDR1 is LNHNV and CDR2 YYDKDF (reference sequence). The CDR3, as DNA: TGTGCCACCAGCAGACTCCTGGGGCAGGGGGGAAATCAGCCCCAGCATTTT. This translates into CATSRLLGQGGNQPQHF.